Listed here is a single TCR beta chain. The CDR3 consists of 14 residues. V gave up 3 bases and J gave up 4 bases; unmatched junction bases: 3. Germline V gene sequence: CDR1 MNHNS, CDR2 SASEGT. This sample stems from a study of patients and donors after allogeneic stem cell transplantation. TCRdb re-called the RT-PCR reads with MiXCR, one entry per CDR3 protein. Altogether 190,000 or so distinct CDR3 sequences are present, 38% being singletons, with the ten largest covering under 14%. The sequencing sample was made of blood, either unsorted or a sorted T cell fraction (not recorded which). The V call is TRBV6-1, the J call TRBJ1-2; 9 bases match TRBD1. The receptor comes from a human donor who was either an allogeneic HSCT recipient or a stem cell or donor lymphocyte infusion donor (not recorded which). It is not recorded whose cells these are; they may come from a transplant donor. The CDR3 loop is CASSDQDRGYGYTF. CDR3 coding DNA: TGTGCCAGCAGTGACCAGGACAGGGGCTATGGCTACACCTTC.